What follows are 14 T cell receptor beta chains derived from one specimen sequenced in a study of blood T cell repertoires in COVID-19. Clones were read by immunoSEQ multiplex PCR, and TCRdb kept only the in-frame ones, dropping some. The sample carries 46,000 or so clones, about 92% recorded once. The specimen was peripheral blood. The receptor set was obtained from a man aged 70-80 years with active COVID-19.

The CDR3 region is CASSLGRGTGSYEQYF. CDR3 sequence (DNA): TGTGCCAGCAGCTTAGGGAGGGGGACAGGGTCATACGAGCAGTACTTC. The V gene is TRBV7-9, the J gene TRBJ2-7; 9 positions agree with TRBD1. Germline lookup yields CDR1 SEHNR and CDR2 FQNEAQ (reference sequence). The CDR3 runs to 16 residues. V shed 1 base and J 4 bases; nucleotides not matched to a gene: 8.

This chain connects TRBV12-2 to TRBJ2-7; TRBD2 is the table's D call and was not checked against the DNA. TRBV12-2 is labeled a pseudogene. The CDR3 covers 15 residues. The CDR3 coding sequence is TGTGCAAGTCGCTTAACGTCTAGCGGGTACAACGAGCAGTACTTC. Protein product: CASRLTSSGYNEQYF.

In nucleotides, the CDR3 is TGTGCCAGCAGCAGAACTAGCGGGAGGGCCACAGATACGCAGTATTTT. Protein product: CASSRTSGRATDTQYF. The chain recombines TRBV7-9 with TRBJ2-3, with 13 bases matching TRBD2. This CDR3 spans 16 amino acids. The junction had 4 bases not matched to a gene; V was cut back by 5 bases and J by 2 bases. Germline V CDR1 and CDR2: SEHNR, FQNEAQ (reference sequence).

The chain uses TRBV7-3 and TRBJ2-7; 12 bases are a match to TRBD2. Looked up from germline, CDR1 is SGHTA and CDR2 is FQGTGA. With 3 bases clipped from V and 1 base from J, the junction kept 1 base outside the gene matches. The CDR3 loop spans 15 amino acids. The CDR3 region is CASSFTSGGSYEQYF. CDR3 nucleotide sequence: TGTGCCAGCAGCTTTACTAGCGGGGGGTCCTACGAGCAGTACTTC.

The CDR3 protein is CASSGSGTYHYGYTF. CDR3 coding DNA: TGTGCCAGCAGCGGATCCGGGACTTACCATTATGGCTACACCTTC. This sequence joins TRBV9 and TRBJ1-2, with D tentatively TRBD1 (5 bases). Trimming cost V 3 bases and J 5 bases, with 17 bases left between them. CDR3 length equals 15 residues. Germline assignment: CDR1 SGDLS and CDR2 YYNGEE.

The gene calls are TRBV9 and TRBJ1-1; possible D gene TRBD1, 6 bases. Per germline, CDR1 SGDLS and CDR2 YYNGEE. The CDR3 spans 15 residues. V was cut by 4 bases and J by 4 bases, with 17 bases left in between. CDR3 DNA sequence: TGTGCCAGCAGCCCAAGGGGGGGGTTCGCCACTGAAGCTTTCTTT. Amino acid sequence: CASSPRGGFATEAFF.

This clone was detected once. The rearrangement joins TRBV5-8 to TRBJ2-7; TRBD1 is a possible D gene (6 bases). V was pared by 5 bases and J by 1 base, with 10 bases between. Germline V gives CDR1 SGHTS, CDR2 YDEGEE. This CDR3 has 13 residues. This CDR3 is CASRTRGSYEQYF. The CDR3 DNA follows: TGTGCCAGCAGGACCAGGGGTTCCTACGAGCAGTACTTC. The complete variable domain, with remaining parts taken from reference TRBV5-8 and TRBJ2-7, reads EAGVTQSPTHLIKTRGQQATLRCSPISGHTSVYWYQQALGLGLQFLLWYDEGEERNRGNFPPRFSGRQFPNYSSELNVNALELEDSALYLCASRTRGSYEQYFGPGTRLTVT.

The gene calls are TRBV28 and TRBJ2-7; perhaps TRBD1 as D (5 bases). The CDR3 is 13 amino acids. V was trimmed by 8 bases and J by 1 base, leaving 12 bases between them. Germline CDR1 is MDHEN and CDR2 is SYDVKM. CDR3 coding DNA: TGTGCCAGCGGACAAGGTGGATCCTACGAGCAGTACTTC. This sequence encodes CASGQGGSYEQYF.

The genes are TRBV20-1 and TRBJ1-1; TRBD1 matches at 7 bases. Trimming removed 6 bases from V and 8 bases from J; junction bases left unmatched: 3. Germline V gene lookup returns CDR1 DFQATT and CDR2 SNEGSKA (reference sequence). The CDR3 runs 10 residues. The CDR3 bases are TGCAGTGCCAGGGGGGAGGAAGCTTTCTTT. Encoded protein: CSARGEEAFF.

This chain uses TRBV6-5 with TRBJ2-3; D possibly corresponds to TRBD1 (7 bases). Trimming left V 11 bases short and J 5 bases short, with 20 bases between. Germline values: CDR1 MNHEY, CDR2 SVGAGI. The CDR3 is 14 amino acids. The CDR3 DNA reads TGTGCCCAGGGGGGAGCGGGCGTGGGAGATACGCAGTATTTT. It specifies CAQGGAGVGDTQYF.

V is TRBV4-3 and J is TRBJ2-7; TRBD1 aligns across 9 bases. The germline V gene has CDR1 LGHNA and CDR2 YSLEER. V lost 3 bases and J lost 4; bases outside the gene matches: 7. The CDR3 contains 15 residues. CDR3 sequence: CASSHGTGKRYEQYF. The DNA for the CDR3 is TGCGCCAGCAGCCACGGGACAGGGAAAAGGTACGAGCAGTACTTC.

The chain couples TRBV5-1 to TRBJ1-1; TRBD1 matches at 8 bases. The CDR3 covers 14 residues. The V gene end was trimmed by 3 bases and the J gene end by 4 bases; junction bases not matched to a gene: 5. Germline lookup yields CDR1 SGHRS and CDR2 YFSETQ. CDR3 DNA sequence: TGCGCCAGCAGCTGGAATGACAGGGGCACTGAAGCTTTCTTT. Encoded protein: CASSWNDRGTEAFF.

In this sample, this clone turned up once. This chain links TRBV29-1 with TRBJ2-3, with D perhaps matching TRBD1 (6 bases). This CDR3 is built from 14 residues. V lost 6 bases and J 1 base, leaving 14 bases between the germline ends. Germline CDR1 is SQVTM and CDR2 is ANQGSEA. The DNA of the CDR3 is TGCAGCGTAGCCAGACCAGGGGGCACAGATACGCAGTATTTT. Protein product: CSVARPGGTDTQYF.

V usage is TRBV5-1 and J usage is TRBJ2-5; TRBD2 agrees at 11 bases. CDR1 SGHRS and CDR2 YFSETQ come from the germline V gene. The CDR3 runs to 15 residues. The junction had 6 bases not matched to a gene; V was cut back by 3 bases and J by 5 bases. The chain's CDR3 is CASSYGTSGRETQYF. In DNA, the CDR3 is TGCGCCAGCAGCTACGGGACTAGCGGTAGGGAGACCCAGTACTTC.